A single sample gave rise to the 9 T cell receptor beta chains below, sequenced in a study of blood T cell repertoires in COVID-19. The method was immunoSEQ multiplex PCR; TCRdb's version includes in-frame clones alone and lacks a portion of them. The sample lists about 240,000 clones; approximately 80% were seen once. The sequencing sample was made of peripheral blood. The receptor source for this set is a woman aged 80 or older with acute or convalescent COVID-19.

The CDR3 spells CASRGQELNTGELFF. CDR3 bases: TGTGCCAGCAGGGGACAGGAGCTAAACACCGGGGAGCTGTTTTTT. This chain links TRBV6-5 with TRBJ2-2, with TRBD1 matching over 8 bases. In germline, CDR1 is MNHEY, CDR2 SVGAGI. CDR3 length equals 15 residues. V lost 6 bases and J lost 2; bases outside the gene matches: 5.

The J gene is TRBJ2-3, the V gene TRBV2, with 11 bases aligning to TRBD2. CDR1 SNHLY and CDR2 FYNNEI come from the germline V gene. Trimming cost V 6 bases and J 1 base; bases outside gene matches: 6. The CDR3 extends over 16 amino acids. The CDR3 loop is CASSRLAGTGTDTQYF. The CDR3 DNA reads TGTGCCAGCAGCAGACTAGCGGGGACGGGCACAGATACGCAGTATTTT.

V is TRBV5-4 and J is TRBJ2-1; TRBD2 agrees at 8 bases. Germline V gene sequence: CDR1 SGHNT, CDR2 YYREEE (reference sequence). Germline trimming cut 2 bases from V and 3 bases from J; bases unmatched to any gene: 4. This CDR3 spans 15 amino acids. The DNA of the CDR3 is TGTGCCAGCAGCTTAAGCGGGGGAAACTACAATGAGCAGTTCTTC. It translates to CASSLSGGNYNEQFF.

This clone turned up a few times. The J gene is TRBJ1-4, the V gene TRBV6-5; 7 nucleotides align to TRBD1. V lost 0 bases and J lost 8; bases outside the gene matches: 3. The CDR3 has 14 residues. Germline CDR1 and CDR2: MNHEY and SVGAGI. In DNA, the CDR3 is TGTGCCAGCAGTTACTCTGCGACAGGGGAAAAACTGTTTTTT. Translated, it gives CASSYSATGEKLFF.

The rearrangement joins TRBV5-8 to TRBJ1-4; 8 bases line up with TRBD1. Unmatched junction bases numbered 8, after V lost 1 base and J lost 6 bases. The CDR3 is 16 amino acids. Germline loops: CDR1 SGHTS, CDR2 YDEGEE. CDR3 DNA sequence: TGTGCCAGCAGCTTGTCTGGGTGGACAGGGTATGAAAAACTGTTTTTT. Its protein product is CASSLSGWTGYEKLFF. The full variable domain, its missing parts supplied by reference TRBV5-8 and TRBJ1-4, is EAGVTQSPTHLIKTRGQQATLRCSPISGHTSVYWYQQALGLGLQFLLWYDEGEERNRGNFPPRFSGRQFPNYSSELNVNALELEDSALYLCASSLSGWTGYEKLFFGSGTQLSVL.

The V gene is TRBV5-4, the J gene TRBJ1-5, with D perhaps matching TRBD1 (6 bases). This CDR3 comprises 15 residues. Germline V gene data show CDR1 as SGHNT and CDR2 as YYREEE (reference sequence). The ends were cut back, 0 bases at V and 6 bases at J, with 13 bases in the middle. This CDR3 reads CASSLDRVSGQPQHF. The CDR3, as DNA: TGTGCCAGCAGCTTGGACAGGGTCTCGGGTCAGCCCCAGCATTTT.

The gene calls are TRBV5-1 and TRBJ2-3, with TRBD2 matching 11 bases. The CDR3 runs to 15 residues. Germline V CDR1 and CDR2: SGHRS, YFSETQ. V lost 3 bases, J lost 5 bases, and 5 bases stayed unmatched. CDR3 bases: TGCGCCAGCAGCTCTAGCGGGGGGCGGGGAGATACGCAGTATTTT. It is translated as CASSSSGGRGDTQYF.

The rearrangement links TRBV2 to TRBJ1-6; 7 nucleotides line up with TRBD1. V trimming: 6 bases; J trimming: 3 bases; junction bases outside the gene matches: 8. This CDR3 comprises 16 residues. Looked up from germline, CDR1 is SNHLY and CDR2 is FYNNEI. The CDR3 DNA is TGTGCCAGCAGGTCGACAGGGCTCTTCTATAATTCACCCCTCCACTTT. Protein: CASRSTGLFYNSPLHF.

This chain's CDR3 is CASDTGGSGANVLTF. The CDR3 nucleotides read TGTGCCAGCGATACAGGGGGCTCTGGGGCCAACGTCCTGACTTTC. The chain combines TRBV25-1 with TRBJ2-6, with 8 positions matching TRBD1. J gave up 0 bases and V 8 bases, and 3 bases lay outside the gene matches. The germline V gene has CDR1 MGHDK and CDR2 SYGVNS. The CDR3 runs to 15 residues.